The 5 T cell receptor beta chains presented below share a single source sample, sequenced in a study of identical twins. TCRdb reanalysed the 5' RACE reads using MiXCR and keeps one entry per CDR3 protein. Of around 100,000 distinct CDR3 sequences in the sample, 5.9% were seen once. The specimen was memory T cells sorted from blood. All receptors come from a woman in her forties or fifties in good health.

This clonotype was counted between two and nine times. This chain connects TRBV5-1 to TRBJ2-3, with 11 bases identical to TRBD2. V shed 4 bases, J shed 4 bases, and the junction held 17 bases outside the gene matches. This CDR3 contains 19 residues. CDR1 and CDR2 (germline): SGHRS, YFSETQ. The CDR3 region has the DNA TGCGCCAGCAGCCTCCAAGGTAGCGGGAGGGCCCTTAAACCAGATACGCAGTATTTT. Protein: CASSLQGSGRALKPDTQYF.

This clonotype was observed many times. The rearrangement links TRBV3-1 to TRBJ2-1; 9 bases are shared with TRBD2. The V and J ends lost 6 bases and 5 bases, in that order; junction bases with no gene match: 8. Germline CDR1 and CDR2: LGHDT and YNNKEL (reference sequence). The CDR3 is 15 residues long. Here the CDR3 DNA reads TGTGCCAGCAGGGGGGTTAGCGGGAGTAACAATGAGCAGTTCTTC. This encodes CASRGVSGSNNEQFF.

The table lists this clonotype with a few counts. The CDR3 loop is CASSIRRDTQYF. The CDR3 bases are TGTGCCAGTAGTATTAGGCGAGATACGCAGTATTTT. The V call is TRBV19, the J call TRBJ2-3, with unresolved D. Germline CDR1 and CDR2: LNHDA and SQIVND (reference sequence). This CDR3 comprises 12 residues. V was cut by 3 bases and J by 5 bases, with 6 bases left in between.

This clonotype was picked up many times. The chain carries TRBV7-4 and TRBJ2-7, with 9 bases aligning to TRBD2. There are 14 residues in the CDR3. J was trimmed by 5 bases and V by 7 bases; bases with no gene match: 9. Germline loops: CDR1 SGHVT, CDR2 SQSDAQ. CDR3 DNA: TGTGCCAGCATTCTAGGCGGGAGGGTCCACGAGCAGTACTTC. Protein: CASILGGRVHEQYF.

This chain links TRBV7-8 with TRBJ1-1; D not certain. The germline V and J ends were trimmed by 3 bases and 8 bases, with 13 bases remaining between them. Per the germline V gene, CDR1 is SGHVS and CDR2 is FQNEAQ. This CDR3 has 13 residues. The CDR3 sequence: CASSFRTAWEAFF. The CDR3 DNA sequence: TGTGCCAGCAGCTTCCGGACGGCCTGGGAAGCTTTCTTT.